The 29 T cell receptor beta chains presented below share a single source sample, sequenced in a study of regulatory T cells in long-lasting Graves disease. In building TCR beta libraries, iRepertoire HTBI primers were used together with Arm-PCR of CDR3 regions. Using its own MiXCR run on the multiplex PCR reads, TCRdb lists one record per CDR3 protein. The sample carries about 290,000 distinct CDR3 sequences, roughly a fifth recorded once. The time point was: persistent/refractory GD, antithyroid drugs over 5 years with positive TRAb. Construction of the TCR library relied on RNA isolated from PBMCs. The sample consisted of peripheral blood mononuclear cells (PBMCs), taken when the disease was refractory, from a patient treated with antithyroid drugs. These receptors were taken from a female donor with Graves disease.

This clonotype was recorded at least ten times. The V gene is TRBV7-2, the J gene TRBJ2-5; D unclear. The germline V and J ends were trimmed by 0 bases and 2 bases, with 7 bases remaining between them. The CDR3 covers 14 residues. Germline-derived CDR1 and CDR2 are SGHTA and FQGNSA. The CDR3 nucleotides read TGTGCCAGCAGCTTAGCTGGCAGACAAGAGACCCAGTACTTC. This codes for CASSLAGRQETQYF.

In regard to this clonotype: A junction end diverges from the germline sequence, so it may reflect a read error. The genes are TRBV28 and TRBJ2-7; D possibly corresponds to TRBD2 (6 bases). The germline V gene encodes CDR1 MDHEN and CDR2 SYDVKM. CDR3 length equals 12 residues. As DNA, the CDR3 is TGTGCCAGCAGTACTAGCTCCTACGGGCAGTACTTC. Translation gives CASSTSSYGQYF.

This clonotype was counted many times. The chain employs TRBV3-1 and TRBJ2-5; D gene ambiguous. V lost 5 bases, J lost 6 bases, and 13 bases lay in between. The length of the CDR3 is 13 residues. From germline, CDR1 is LGHDT and CDR2 YNNKEL (reference sequence). CDR3 coding DNA: TGTGCCAGCAGCAAACCCAACGAGAAGACCCAGTACTTC. Translation gives CASSKPNEKTQYF.

This clonotype was recorded at least ten times. The chain is built from TRBV5-1 and TRBJ2-7, with 7 bases that match TRBD1. CDR3 length: 16 amino acids. CDR1 is SGHRS, CDR2 YFSETQ, per germline. Unmatched junction bases numbered 14, after V lost 4 bases and J lost 4 bases. As DNA, the CDR3 is TGCGCCAGCAGCACTTTGCCGGGACAGTCGGGTTACGAGCAGTACTTC. Translated, it gives CASSTLPGQSGYEQYF.

This clonotype was observed at least ten times. The chain couples TRBV7-3 to TRBJ1-1; D perhaps matches TRBD1 (6 bases). The CDR3 extends over 16 amino acids. Per the germline V gene, CDR1 is SGHTA and CDR2 is FQGTGA. Trimming pared 2 bases from V and 5 bases from J, leaving 18 bases between. DNA of the CDR3: TGTGCCAGCAGCTTACTACCGAGAGGGGGAGAAACTGAAGCTTTCTTT. This sequence encodes CASSLLPRGGETEAFF.

This clonotype was detected many times. The rearrangement joins TRBV6-1 to TRBJ1-2; TRBD1 is a possible D gene (5 bases). The germline V and J ends were trimmed by 5 bases and 5 bases, with 24 bases remaining between them. The CDR3 spans 17 residues. The germline V gene has CDR1 MNHNS and CDR2 SASEGT. CDR3: CASSKSEGRSTGYGYTF. The CDR3 coding sequence is TGTGCCAGCAGTAAGTCCGAGGGACGATCAACGGGTTATGGCTACACCTTC.

This clonotype was observed a few times. The CDR3 protein is CASSYSFGVVPTGELFF. The CDR3 DNA is TGTGCCAGCAGTTACTCGTTCGGAGTAGTTCCCACCGGGGAGCTGTTTTTT. The V gene is TRBV6-2 or TRBV6-3, the J gene TRBJ2-2; D remains ambiguous. The V gene's germline CDR1 is MNHEY and CDR2 SVGEGT. V was shortened by 0 bases and J by 4 bases, with 15 bases between the two germline ends. This CDR3 region has 17 residues.

This clonotype was detected ten times or more. This chain links TRBV6-1 with TRBJ1-2, with TRBD1 matching over 8 bases. V was pared by 6 bases and J by 2 bases, with 8 bases of the junction left unmatched. Looked up from germline, CDR1 is MNHNS and CDR2 is SASEGT. The CDR3 spans 15 residues. CDR3 bases: TGTGCCAGCAGCCTGTCAGGGACAGGCAACTATGGCTACACCTTC. Its protein product is CASSLSGTGNYGYTF.

This clonotype was seen more than once but under ten times. V usage is TRBV27 and J usage is TRBJ1-1; D possibly corresponds to TRBD1 (5 bases). Trimming pared 8 bases from V and 1 base from J, leaving 8 bases between. Germline CDR1 MNHEY, CDR2 SMNVEV (reference sequence). The CDR3 loop spans 12 amino acids. The CDR3 here is CASGTRNTEAFF. The DNA for the CDR3 is TGTGCCAGCGGGACCCGGAACACTGAAGCTTTCTTT.

Details on this clonotype: A much larger clone sits a single nucleotide away, making a read error possible. This sequence joins TRBV6-2 or TRBV6-3 and TRBJ1-4, with D perhaps matching TRBD1 (6 bases). The CDR3 is 14 residues long. Germline lookup yields CDR1 MNHEY and CDR2 SVGEGT. Between the trimmed V and J ends, which lost 6 bases and 3 bases, there was a span of 11 bases. CDR3: CASSEDSANEKLFF. The CDR3 coding sequence is TGTGCCAGCAGCGAGGACAGCGCTAATGAAAAACTGTTTTTT.

This clonotype was found a few times. This chain connects TRBV30 to TRBJ2-7, with 7 positions matching TRBD2. Germline-derived CDR1 and CDR2 are GTSNPN and SVGIG (reference sequence). V trimming: 4 bases; J trimming: 3 bases; junction bases outside the gene matches: 12. The CDR3 spans 15 residues. DNA of the CDR3: TGTGCCTGGAAAATGCCTAGCGGCTTAATCTACGAGCAGTACTTC. Its protein is CAWKMPSGLIYEQYF.

This clonotype was counted between two and nine times. This chain links TRBV28 with TRBJ1-5; the match to TRBD1 covers 9 bases. The CDR3 covers 14 residues. Per germline, CDR1 MDHEN and CDR2 SYDVKM. With 6 bases clipped from V and 7 bases from J, the junction kept 7 bases outside the gene matches. CDR3 bases: TGTGCCAGCAGGGAACAGGGGGCGGGGCAGCCCCAGCATTTT. Translated, it gives CASREQGAGQPQHF.

This clonotype was counted at least ten times. For the CDR3, the DNA is TGTGCCAGCAGTAGTGGGGGGCACCAAGAGACCCAGTACTTC. Translation gives CASSSGGHQETQYF. This chain connects TRBV28 to TRBJ2-5; perhaps D is TRBD1 or TRBD2 (6 bases each). CDR3 length equals 14 residues. V lost 5 bases and J lost 0, with 10 bases in between. Germline loops: CDR1 MDHEN, CDR2 SYDVKM.

This clonotype has a handful of counts. CDR3 nucleotides: TGCAGCGTTGTACTGAACGGGGAGCTGTTTTTT. This encodes CSVVLNGELFF. The V gene is TRBV29-1, the J gene TRBJ2-2; D gene uncertain. The CDR3 has 11 amino acids. Germline V lookup: CDR1 SQVTM, CDR2 ANQGSEA. V lost 4 bases, J lost 7 bases, and 7 bases lay in between.

This clonotype showed up just a few times. The chain combines TRBV7-2 with TRBJ2-2; D is unclear. Deletions cut 2 bases from V and 4 bases from J, with 8 bases between. The V gene's germline CDR1 is SGHTA and CDR2 FQGNSA. CDR3 length: 14 amino acids. The CDR3 nucleotides read TGTGCCAGCAGCTTAATCTTGGGCACCGGGGAGCTGTTTTTT. Translation: CASSLILGTGELFF.

The table lists this clonotype with a few counts. This chain connects TRBV15 to TRBJ2-2; D is ambiguous. Germline lookup yields CDR1 LNHNV and CDR2 YYDKDF (reference sequence). The V and J ends lost 1 base and 4 bases respectively, with 13 bases between them. The CDR3 is made up of 16 amino acids. The CDR3, as DNA: TGTGCCACCAGCAGAGGGGCCCTCCCCACCACCGGGGAGCTGTTTTTT. It yields the protein CATSRGALPTTGELFF.

This clonotype was detected only a few times. The CDR3 nucleotides read TGTGCCAGCAGGGCCGGATTCGAACTTGTAGCTTTCTTT. Protein product: CASRAGFELVAFF. This sequence joins TRBV6-2 or TRBV6-3 and TRBJ1-1, with D unresolved. CDR1 MNHEY and CDR2 SVGEGT come from the germline V gene. The CDR3 loop spans 13 amino acids. Trimming pared 6 bases from V and 10 bases from J, leaving 18 bases between.

This clonotype has ten or more counts. This chain joins TRBV9 and TRBJ1-2; 7 nucleotides align to TRBD1. Germline trimming cut 3 bases from V and 5 bases from J; bases unmatched to any gene: 7. CDR1 SGDLS and CDR2 YYNGEE come from the germline V gene. The CDR3 loop spans 14 amino acids. CDR3 in amino acids: CASSAPGGAYGYTF. The DNA of the CDR3 is TGTGCCAGCAGCGCCCCAGGGGGGGCGTATGGCTACACCTTC. Supplemented by reference TRBV9 and TRBJ1-2, the full variable domain reads DSGVTQTPKHLITATGQRVTLRCSPRSGDLSVYWYQQSLDQGLQFLIQYYNGEERAKGNILERFSAQQFPDLHSELNLSSLELGDSALYFCASSAPGGAYGYTFGSGTRLTVV.

This clonotype was detected only a few times. V gene TRBV11-2 combines with J gene TRBJ2-2; 7 bases are shared with TRBD2. The CDR3 length is 15 residues. CDR1 is SGHAT and CDR2 is FQNNGV in the germline V gene. With V trimmed by 4 bases and J by 7 bases, 9 bases remained unmatched. The CDR3 loop is CASSSSRERGGELFF. The CDR3 bases are TGTGCCAGCAGCTCCTCGCGGGAGAGGGGCGGGGAGCTGTTTTTT.

This clonotype was observed at least ten times. The chain employs TRBV28 and TRBJ1-2; D is perhaps TRBD1 (5 bases). This CDR3 region has 13 residues. V was shortened by 5 bases and J by 4 bases, with 11 bases between the two germline ends. Germline loops: CDR1 MDHEN, CDR2 SYDVKM. The CDR3 is CASSITGGYGYTF. In nucleotides, the CDR3 is TGTGCCAGCAGTATCACGGGGGGCTATGGCTACACCTTC.

In its sample, this clonotype was seen many times. This chain joins TRBV28 and TRBJ2-5; 8 bases are shared with TRBD1. V lost 1 base and J lost 5; bases outside the gene matches: 3. Germline CDR1 is MDHEN and CDR2 is SYDVKM. This CDR3 comprises 14 residues. The CDR3 nucleotides read TGTGCCAGCAGTTTATCAGGGGGCGGGGAGACCCAGTACTTC. Its translation: CASSLSGGGETQYF.

This clonotype was recorded many times. The V gene is TRBV30, the J gene TRBJ2-7; D is tentatively TRBD1 or TRBD2 (5 bases each). This CDR3 has 15 amino acids. With 1 base removed from V and 2 bases from J, the gap between germline ends came to 15 bases. Germline CDR1 reads GTSNPN; CDR2 reads SVGIG (reference sequence). CDR3 protein: CAWSEGTASPYEQYF. CDR3 nucleotides: TGTGCCTGGAGTGAAGGGACGGCCTCTCCCTACGAGCAGTACTTC.

Only a few counts were recorded for this clonotype. J is TRBJ2-7 and V is TRBV10-1; D possibly corresponds to TRBD2 (6 bases). With 8 bases removed from V and 6 bases from J, the gap between germline ends came to 11 bases. Per germline, CDR1 WNHNN and CDR2 SYGVQD (reference sequence). The CDR3 extends over 11 amino acids. The CDR3 reads CASGTFGEQYF. The CDR3 DNA reads as TGCGCCAGCGGGACTTTTGGCGAGCAGTACTTC.

A single count supports this clonotype. It may be a read error: a sequence one base away is much more abundant. In this CDR3 the conserved last residue, phenylalanine or tryptophan, is missing, so a read error is likely. The chain is built from TRBV7-9 and TRBJ2-5; 9 bases align to TRBD2. V gave up 4 bases and J gave up 4 bases; unmatched junction bases: 4. CDR3 length equals 14 residues. From germline, CDR1 is SEHNR and CDR2 FQNEAQ (reference sequence). CDR3 coding DNA: TGTGCCAGCAGCTGGACTAGCGAAGGAGAGACCCAGTACTGC. Its translation: CASSWTSEGETQYC.

The table lists this clonotype with a count of one. The rearrangement uses TRBV5-6 and TRBJ1-5, with TRBD1 identical over 9 bases. The CDR3 sequence is 16 residues long. The germline CDR1 and CDR2 sequences are SGHDT and YYEEEE. Trimming cost V 1 base and J 4 bases; bases outside gene matches: 6. This CDR3 reads CASSLWGQGPNQPQHF. DNA for the CDR3: TGTGCCAGCAGCTTGTGGGGACAGGGACCAAATCAGCCCCAGCATTTT.

This clonotype was found once. The rearrangement joins TRBV29-1 to TRBJ2-7; TRBD1 is a possible D gene (5 bases). CDR1 is SQVTM, CDR2 ANQGSEA, per germline. The CDR3 is made up of 14 amino acids. V was clipped by 7 bases and J by 4 bases, with 20 bases between them. The CDR3 here is CSALSRDSAYEQYF. Written as DNA, the CDR3 is TGCAGCGCGTTATCAAGAGACAGTGCTTACGAGCAGTACTTC.

This clonotype was seen at least ten times. The chain has TRBV20-1 and TRBJ2-7; D possibly corresponds to TRBD1 (5 bases). Germline-derived CDR1 and CDR2 are DFQATT and SNEGSKA (reference sequence). Trimming removed 0 bases from V and 2 bases from J, with 8 bases in between. The CDR3 is 13 residues long. DNA of the CDR3: TGCAGTGCTAGAGATGTGACAGCCTACGAGCAGTACTTC. It yields the protein CSARDVTAYEQYF.

V is TRBV7-2 and J is TRBJ2-3; a weak D match, TRBD2 (6 bases). Germline V lookup: CDR1 SGHTA, CDR2 FQGNSA. The length of the CDR3 is 13 residues. Trimming took off 1 base at V and 6 bases at J, with 8 bases between the two ends. The CDR3 region is CASSLGRGDTQYF. CDR3 nucleotide sequence: TGTGCCAGCAGCTTAGGGAGGGGCGATACGCAGTATTTT. Combining the CDR3 with reference TRBV7-2 and TRBJ2-3 gives the whole variable domain GAGVSQSPSNKVTEKGKDVELRCDPISGHTALYWYRQSLGQGLEFLIYFQGNSAPDKSGLPSDRFSAERTGGSVSTLTIQRTQQEDSAVYLCASSLGRGDTQYFGPGTRLTVL.

The chain couples TRBV6-9 to TRBJ1-2; TRBD1 is a possible D gene (5 bases). The V gene lost 3 bases and the J gene lost 0 bases, with 14 bases spanning the gap. The germline CDR1 and CDR2 sequences are MNHGY and SVAAGI. CDR3 length: 16 amino acids. CDR3 protein: CASSYSKGSSNYGYTF. The CDR3 DNA is TGTGCCAGCAGTTACTCGAAGGGGAGTTCTAACTATGGCTACACCTTC.